This TCR beta chain was sequenced during a study of cytomegalovirus exposure and HLA in healthy donors. Findings of the study overall: The study put 150 to 200 TCR beta chains on its list as cytomegalovirus-associated. Owing to their indistinguishability, certain V segments, notably TRBV6-2 and TRBV6-3, were excluded. Presence/absence comparisons presumed near-even sequencing depth among donors.

Both 60 Vbeta primers and 13 Jbeta primers went into the PCR. The data were produced by immunoSEQ multiplex PCR, yet TCRdb's version contains in-frame clones alone and is incomplete. Of 110,000 to 150,000 clones in the sample, around four fifths were seen once. Of note for this clone: Its antigen is still unknown.

Among the donors, all were healthy bone marrow donors. The CDR3 is 12 amino acids. The germline V gene has CDR1 MNHNS and CDR2 SASEGT. The receptor was isolated from a boy younger than 10 in good health and CMV-seronegative. Sequences were obtained from PBMCs. The chain employs TRBV6-1 and TRBJ2-5, with no clear D. Matching the DNA end better, TRBJ2-7 makes the J call doubtful. The CDR3 nucleotides read TGTGCCAGCAGTACCGACTTGTACGAGCAGTACTTC. Protein: CASSTDLYEQYF.